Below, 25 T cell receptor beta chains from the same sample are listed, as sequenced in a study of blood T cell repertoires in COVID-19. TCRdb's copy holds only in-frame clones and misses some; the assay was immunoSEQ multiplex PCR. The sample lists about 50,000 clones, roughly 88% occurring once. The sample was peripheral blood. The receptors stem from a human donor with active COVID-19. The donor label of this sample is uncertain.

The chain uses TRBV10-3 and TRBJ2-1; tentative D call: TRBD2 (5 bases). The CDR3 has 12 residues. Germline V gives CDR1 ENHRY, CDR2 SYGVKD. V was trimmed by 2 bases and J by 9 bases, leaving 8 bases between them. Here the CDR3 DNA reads TGTGCCATCAGTGAGCGGGGTGGTGAGCAGTTCTTC. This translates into CAISERGGEQFF.

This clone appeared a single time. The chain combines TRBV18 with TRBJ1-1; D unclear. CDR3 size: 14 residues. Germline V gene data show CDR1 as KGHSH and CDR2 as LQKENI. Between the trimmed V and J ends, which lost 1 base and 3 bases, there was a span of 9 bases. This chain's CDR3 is CASSPQREYTEAFF. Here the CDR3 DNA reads TGTGCCAGCTCACCACAACGAGAGTACACTGAAGCTTTCTTT.

This CDR3 is CASSFAPSNTGELFF. Written as DNA, the CDR3 is TGTGCCAGCAGCTTTGCGCCTTCGAACACCGGGGAGCTGTTTTTT. The chain combines TRBV5-5 with TRBJ2-2; D gene unclear. Trimming shortened V by 2 bases and J by 0 bases, and 8 bases separated the two germline ends. The CDR3 spans 15 residues. CDR1 is SGHKS, CDR2 YYEKEE, per germline (reference sequence).

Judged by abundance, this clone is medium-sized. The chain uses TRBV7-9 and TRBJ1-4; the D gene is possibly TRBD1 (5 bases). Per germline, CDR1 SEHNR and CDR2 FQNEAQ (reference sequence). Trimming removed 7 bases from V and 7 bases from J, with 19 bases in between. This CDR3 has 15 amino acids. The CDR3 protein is CASTFLLGGGEKLFF. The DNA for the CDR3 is TGTGCCAGCACCTTCCTTTTGGGGGGTGGTGAAAAACTGTTTTTT.

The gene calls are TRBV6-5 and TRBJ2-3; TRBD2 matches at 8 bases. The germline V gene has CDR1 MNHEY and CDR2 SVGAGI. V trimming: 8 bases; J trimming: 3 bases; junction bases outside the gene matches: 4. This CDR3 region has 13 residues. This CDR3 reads CASGGRWTDTQYF. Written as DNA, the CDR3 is TGTGCCAGCGGCGGGAGGTGGACAGATACGCAGTATTTT.

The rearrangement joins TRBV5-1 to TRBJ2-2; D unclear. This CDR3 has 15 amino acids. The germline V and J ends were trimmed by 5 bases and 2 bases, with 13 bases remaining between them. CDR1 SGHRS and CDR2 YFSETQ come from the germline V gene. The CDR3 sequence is CASRPGSPNTGELFF. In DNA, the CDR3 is TGCGCCAGCAGGCCCGGGTCCCCCAACACCGGGGAGCTGTTTTTT.

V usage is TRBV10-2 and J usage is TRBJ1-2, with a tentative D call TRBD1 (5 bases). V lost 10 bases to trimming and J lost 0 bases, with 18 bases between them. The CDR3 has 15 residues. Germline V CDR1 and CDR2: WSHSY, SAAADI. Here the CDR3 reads CATQYDRSSNYGYTF. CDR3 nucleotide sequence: TGCGCCACGCAATACGACAGATCATCTAACTATGGCTACACCTTC.

CDR3 loop: CASSLGTVAGSQETQYF. CDR3 in DNA: TGTGCCAGCAGTTTAGGGACCGTAGCGGGGTCGCAAGAGACCCAGTACTTC. The chain has TRBV28 and TRBJ2-5, with 8 positions matching TRBD2. The CDR3 consists of 17 residues. V gave up 2 bases and J gave up 2 bases; unmatched junction bases: 10. CDR1 and CDR2 (germline): MDHEN, SYDVKM.

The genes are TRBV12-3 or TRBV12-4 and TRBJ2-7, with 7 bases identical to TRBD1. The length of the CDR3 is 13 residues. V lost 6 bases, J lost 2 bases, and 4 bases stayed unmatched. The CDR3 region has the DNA TGTGCCAGCAGCCGACAGGGCCCCTACGAGCAGTACTTC. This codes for CASSRQGPYEQYF.

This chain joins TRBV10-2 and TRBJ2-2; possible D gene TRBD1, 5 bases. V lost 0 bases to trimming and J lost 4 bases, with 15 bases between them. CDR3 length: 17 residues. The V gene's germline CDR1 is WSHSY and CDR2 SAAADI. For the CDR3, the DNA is TGCGCCAGCAGTGAGTCGCCCTACAGGCGACCCACCGGGGAGCTGTTTTTT. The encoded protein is CASSESPYRRPTGELFF.

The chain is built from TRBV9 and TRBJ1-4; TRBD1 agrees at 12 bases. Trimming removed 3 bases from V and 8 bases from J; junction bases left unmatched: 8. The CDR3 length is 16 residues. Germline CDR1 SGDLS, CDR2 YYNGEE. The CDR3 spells CASSARAGTGGEKLFF. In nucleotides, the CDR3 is TGTGCCAGCAGCGCCCGAGCCGGGACAGGGGGCGAAAAACTGTTTTTT.

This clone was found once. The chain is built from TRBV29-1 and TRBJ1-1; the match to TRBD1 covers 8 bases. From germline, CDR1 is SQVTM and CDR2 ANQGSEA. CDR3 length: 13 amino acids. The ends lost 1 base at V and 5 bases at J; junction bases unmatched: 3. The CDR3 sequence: CSVEGQGWTEAFF. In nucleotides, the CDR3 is TGCAGCGTTGAAGGACAGGGGTGGACTGAAGCTTTCTTT.

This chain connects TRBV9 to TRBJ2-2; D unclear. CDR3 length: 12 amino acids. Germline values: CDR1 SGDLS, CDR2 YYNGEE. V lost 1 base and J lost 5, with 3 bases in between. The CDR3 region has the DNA TGTGCCAGCAGCGTACGTACCGGGGAGCTGTTTTTT. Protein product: CASSVRTGELFF.

The CDR3 region is CASSPFGGRANTGELFF. CDR3 sequence (DNA): TGTGCCAGCAGCCCCTTTGGCGGGAGGGCGAACACCGGGGAGCTGTTTTTT. The chain carries TRBV7-3 and TRBJ2-2; TRBD2 aligns across 9 bases. The trim removed 5 bases at V and 0 bases at J, leaving 7 bases unmatched. CDR3 length: 17 residues. Germline V gene sequence: CDR1 SGHTA, CDR2 FQGTGA.

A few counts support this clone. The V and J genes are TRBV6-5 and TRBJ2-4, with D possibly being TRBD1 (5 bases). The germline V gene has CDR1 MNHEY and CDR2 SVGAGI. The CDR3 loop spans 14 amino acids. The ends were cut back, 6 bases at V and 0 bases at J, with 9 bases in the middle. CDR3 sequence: CASRAQVAKNIQYF. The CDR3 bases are TGTGCCAGCAGGGCACAGGTAGCCAAAAACATTCAGTACTTC.

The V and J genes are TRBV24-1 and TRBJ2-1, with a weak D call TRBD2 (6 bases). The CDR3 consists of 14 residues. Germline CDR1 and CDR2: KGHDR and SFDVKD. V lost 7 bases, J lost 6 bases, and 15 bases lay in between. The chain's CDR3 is CATSRGYGGNEQFF. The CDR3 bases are TGTGCCACCAGCCGGGGCTACGGGGGCAATGAGCAGTTCTTC.

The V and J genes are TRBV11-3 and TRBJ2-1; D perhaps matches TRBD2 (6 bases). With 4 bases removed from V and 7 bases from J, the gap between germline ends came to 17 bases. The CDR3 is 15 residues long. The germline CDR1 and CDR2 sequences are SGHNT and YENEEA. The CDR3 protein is CASSSPGLTGNEQFF. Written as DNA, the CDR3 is TGTGCCAGCAGCTCCCCGGGACTTACTGGTAATGAGCAGTTCTTC.

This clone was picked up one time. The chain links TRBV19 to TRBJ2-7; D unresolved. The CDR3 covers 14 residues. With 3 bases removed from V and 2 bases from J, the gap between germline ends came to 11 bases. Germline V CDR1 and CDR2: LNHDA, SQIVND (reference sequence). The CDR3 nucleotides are TGTGCCAGTAGTATTTCCTCTACTACCTACGAGCAGTACTTC. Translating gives CASSISSTTYEQYF.

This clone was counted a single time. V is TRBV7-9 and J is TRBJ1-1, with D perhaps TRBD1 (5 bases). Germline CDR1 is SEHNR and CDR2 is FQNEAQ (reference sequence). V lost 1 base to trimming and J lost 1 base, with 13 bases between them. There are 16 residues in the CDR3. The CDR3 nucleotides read TGTGCCAGCAGCTTAGTACAGGTGGGCGGGAACACTGAAGCTTTCTTT. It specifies CASSLVQVGGNTEAFF. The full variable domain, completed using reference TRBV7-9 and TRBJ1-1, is DTGVSQNPRHKITKRGQNVTFRCDPISEHNRLYWYRQTLGQGPEFLTYFQNEAQLEKSRLLSDRFSAERPKGSFSTLEIQRTEQGDSAMYLCASSLVQVGGNTEAFFGQGTRLTVV.

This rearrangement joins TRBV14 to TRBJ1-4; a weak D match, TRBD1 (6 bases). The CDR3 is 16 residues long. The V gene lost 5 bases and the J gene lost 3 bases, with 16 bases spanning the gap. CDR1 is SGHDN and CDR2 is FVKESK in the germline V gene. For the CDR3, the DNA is TGTGCCAGCAGCATGACAGGTTTCTGGGCTAATGAAAAACTGTTTTTT. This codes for CASSMTGFWANEKLFF.

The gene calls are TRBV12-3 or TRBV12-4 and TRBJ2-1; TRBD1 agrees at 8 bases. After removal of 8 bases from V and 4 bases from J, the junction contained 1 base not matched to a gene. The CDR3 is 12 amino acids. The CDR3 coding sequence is TGTGCCAGCGGGACAGGTTACAATGAGCAGTTCTTC. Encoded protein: CASGTGYNEQFF.

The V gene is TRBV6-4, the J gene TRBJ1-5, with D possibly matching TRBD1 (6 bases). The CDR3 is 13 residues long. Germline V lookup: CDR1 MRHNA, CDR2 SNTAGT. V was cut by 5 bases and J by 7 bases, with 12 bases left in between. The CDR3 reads CASSTGFGQPQHF. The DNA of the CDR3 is TGTGCCAGCAGTACAGGGTTTGGACAGCCCCAGCATTTT.

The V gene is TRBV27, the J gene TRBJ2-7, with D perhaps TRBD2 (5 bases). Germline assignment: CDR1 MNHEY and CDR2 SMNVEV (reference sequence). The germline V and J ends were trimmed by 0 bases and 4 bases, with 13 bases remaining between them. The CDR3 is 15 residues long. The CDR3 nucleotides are TGTGCCAGCAGTTTATCGATCGGACTCCCGTACGAGCAGTACTTC. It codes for CASSLSIGLPYEQYF.

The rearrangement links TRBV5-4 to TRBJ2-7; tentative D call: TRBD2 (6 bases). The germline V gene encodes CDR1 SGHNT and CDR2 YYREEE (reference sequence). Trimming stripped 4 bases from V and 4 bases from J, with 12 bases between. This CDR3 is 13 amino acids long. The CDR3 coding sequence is TGTGCCAGCAGCCACCTGGGGGGATACGAGCAGTACTTC. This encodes CASSHLGGYEQYF.

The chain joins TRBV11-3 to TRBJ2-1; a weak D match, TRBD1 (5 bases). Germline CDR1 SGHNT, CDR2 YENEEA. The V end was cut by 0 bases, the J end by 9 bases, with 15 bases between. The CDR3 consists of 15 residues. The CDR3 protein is CASSLDGLARAEQFF. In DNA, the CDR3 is TGTGCCAGCAGCTTAGACGGTTTAGCCAGGGCTGAGCAGTTCTTC.